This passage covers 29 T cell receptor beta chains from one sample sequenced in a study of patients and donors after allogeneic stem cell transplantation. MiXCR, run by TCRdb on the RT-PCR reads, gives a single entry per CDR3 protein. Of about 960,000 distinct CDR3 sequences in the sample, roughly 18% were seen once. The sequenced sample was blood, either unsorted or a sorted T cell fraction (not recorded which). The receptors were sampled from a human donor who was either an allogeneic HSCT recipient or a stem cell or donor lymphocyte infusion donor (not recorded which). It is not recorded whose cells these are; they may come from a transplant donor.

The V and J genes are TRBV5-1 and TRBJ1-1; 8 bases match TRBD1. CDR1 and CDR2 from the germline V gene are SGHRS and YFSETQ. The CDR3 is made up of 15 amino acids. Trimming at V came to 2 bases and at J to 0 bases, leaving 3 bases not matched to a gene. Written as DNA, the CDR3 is TGCGCCAGCAGCTTCTCAGGGGGCATGAACACTGAAGCTTTCTTT. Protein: CASSFSGGMNTEAFF.

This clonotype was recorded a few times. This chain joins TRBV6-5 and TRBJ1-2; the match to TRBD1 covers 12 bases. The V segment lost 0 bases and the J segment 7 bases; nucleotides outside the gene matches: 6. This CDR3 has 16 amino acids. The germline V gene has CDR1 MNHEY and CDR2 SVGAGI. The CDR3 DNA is TGTGCCAGCAGTTACTCTAGTGGGACAGGGGGCGGTGGCTACACCTTC. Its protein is CASSYSSGTGGGGYTF.

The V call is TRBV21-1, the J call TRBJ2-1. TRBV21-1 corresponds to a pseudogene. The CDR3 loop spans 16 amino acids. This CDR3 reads CASSKGARTAYNEQFF. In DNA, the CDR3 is TGTGCCAGCAGCAAAGGTGCAAGGACGGCTTACAATGAGCAGTTCTTC.

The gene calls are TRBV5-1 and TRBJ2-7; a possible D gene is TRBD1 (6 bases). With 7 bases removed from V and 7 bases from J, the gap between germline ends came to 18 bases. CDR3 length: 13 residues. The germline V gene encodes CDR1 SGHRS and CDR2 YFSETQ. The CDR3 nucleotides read TGCGCCAGCCGATCTGAGGGACAACTTGAGCAGTACTTC. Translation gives CASRSEGQLEQYF.

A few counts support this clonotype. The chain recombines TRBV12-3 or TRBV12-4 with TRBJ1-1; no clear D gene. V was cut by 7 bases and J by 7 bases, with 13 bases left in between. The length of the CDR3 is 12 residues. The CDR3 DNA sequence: TGTGCCAGCATGGGCGTCCGAGATGAAGCTTTCTTT. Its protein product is CASMGVRDEAFF.

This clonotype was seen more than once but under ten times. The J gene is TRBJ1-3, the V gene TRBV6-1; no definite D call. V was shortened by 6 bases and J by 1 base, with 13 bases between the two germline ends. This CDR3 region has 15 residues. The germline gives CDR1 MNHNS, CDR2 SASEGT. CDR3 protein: CASSRGRASGNTIYF. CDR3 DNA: TGTGCCAGCAGCCGAGGACGGGCGTCTGGAAACACCATATATTTT.

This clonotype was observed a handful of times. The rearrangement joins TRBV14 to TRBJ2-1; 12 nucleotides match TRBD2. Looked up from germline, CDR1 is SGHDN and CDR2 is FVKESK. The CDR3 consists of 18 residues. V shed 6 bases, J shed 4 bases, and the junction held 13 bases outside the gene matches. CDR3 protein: CASSQGIASGRAYNEQFF. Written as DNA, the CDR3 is TGTGCCAGCAGTCAGGGGATCGCTAGCGGGAGGGCGTACAATGAGCAGTTCTTC.

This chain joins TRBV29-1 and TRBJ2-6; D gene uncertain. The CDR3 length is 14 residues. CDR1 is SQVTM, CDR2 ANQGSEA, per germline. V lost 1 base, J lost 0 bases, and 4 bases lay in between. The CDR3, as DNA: TGCAGCGTTGAAGGGCACTCTGGGGCCAACGTCCTGACTTTC. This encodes CSVEGHSGANVLTF.

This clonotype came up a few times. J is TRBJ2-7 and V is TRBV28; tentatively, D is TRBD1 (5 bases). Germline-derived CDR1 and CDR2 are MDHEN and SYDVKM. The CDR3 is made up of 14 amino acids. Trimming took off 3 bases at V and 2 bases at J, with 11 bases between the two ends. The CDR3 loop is CASSFREVTYEQYF. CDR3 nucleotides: TGTGCCAGCAGTTTCAGGGAAGTCACCTACGAGCAGTACTTC. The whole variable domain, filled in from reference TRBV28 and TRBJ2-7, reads DVKVTQSSRYLVKRTGEKVFLECVQDMDHENMFWYRQDPGLGLRLIYFSYDVKMKEKGDIPEGYSVSREKKERFSLILESASTNQTSMYLCASSFREVTYEQYFGPGTRLTVT.

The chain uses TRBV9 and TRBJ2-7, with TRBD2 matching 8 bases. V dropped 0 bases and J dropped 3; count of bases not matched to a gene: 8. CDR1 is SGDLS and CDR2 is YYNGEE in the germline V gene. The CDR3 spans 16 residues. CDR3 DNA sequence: TGTGCCAGCAGCGTAGCCGGGCGGGGGGACAACTACGAGCAGTACTTC. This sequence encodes CASSVAGRGDNYEQYF. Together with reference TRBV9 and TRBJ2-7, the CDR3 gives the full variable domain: DSGVTQTPKHLITATGQRVTLRCSPRSGDLSVYWYQQSLDQGLQFLIQYYNGEERAKGNILERFSAQQFPDLHSELNLSSLELGDSALYFCASSVAGRGDNYEQYFGPGTRLTVT.

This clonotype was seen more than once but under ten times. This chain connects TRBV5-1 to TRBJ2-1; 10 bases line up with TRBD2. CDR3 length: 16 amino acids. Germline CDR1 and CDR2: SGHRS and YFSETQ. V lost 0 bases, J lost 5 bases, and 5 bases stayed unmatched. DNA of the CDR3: TGCGCCAGCAGCTTGGTCTCTAGCGGGGGAAACAATGAGCAGTTCTTC. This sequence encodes CASSLVSSGGNNEQFF.

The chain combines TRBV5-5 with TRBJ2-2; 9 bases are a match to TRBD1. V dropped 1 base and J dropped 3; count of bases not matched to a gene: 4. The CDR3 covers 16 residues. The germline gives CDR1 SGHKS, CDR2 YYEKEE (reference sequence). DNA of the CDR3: TGTGCCAGCAGCTTGACCCGACAGGGGGACACCGGGGAGCTGTTTTTT. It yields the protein CASSLTRQGDTGELFF.

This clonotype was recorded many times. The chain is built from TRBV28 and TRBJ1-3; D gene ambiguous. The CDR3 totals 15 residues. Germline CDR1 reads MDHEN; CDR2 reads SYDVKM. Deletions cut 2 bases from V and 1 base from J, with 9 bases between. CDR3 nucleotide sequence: TGTGCCAGCAGTTTAATAGGACGGTCTGGAAACACCATATATTTT. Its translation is CASSLIGRSGNTIYF.

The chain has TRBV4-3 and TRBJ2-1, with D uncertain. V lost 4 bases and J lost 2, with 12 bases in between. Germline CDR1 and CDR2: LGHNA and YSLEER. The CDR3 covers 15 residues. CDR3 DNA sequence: TGCGCCAGCAGCCGTTCGGCTGGCCCCTACAATGAGCAGTTCTTC. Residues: CASSRSAGPYNEQFF.

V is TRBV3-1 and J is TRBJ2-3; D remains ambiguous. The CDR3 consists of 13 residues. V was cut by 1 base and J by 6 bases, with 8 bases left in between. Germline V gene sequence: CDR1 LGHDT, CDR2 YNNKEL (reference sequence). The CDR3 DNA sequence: TGTGCCAGCAGCCAAGTGCAGAAGGATACGCAGTATTTT. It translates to CASSQVQKDTQYF.

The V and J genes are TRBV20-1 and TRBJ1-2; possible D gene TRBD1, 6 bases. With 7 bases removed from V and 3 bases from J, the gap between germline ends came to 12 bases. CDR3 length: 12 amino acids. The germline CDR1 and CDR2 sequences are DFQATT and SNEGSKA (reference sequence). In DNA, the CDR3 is TGCAGTGTCCAAAGGGGGGACTATGGCTACACCTTC. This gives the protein CSVQRGDYGYTF.

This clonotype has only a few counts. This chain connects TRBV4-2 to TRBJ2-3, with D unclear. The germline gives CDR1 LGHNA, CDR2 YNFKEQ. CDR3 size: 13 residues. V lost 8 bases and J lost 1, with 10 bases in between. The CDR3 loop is CASRTAGTDTQYF. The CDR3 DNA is TGTGCCAGCCGCACCGCGGGCACAGATACGCAGTATTTT.

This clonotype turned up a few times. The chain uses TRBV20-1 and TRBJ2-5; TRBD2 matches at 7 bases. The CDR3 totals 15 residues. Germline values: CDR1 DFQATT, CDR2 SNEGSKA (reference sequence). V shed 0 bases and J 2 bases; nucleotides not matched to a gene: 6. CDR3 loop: CSARDVREGQETQYF. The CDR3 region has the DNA TGCAGTGCTAGAGATGTAAGGGAGGGGCAAGAGACCCAGTACTTC.

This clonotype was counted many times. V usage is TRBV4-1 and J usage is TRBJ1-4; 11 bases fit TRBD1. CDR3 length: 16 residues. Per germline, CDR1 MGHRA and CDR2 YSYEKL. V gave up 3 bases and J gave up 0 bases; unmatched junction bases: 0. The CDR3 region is CASSQGQGATNEKLFF. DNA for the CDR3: TGCGCCAGCAGCCAGGGACAGGGGGCAACTAATGAAAAACTGTTTTTT.

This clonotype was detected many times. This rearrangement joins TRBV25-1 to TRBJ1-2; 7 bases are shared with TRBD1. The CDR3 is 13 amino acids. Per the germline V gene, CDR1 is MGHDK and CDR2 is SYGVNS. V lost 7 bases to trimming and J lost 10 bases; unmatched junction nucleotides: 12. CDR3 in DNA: TGTGCCAGCACCTTGGGACAGAGCCGGAACTACACCTTC. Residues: CASTLGQSRNYTF.

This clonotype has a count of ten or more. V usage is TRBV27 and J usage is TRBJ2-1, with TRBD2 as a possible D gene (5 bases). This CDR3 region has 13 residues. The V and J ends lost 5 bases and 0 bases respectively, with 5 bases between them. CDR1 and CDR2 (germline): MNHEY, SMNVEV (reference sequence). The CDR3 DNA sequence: TGTGCCAGCAGTACTAGCTCCTACAATGAGCAGTTCTTC. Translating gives CASSTSSYNEQFF.

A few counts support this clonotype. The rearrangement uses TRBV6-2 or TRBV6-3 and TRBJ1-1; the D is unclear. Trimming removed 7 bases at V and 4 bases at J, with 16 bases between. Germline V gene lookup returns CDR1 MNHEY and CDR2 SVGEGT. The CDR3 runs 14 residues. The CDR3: CASTMLRVGTEAFF. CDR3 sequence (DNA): TGTGCCAGCACCATGCTTAGGGTGGGCACTGAAGCTTTCTTT.

CDR3 DNA: TGTGCCAGTGGACGGCGCGGGGATACGCAGTATTTT. The encoded protein is CASGRRGDTQYF. The chain has TRBV6-5 and TRBJ2-3, with D possibly being TRBD2 (5 bases). The V gene's germline CDR1 is MNHEY and CDR2 SVGAGI. The ends were cut back, 9 bases at V and 6 bases at J, with 13 bases in the middle. This CDR3 comprises 12 residues.

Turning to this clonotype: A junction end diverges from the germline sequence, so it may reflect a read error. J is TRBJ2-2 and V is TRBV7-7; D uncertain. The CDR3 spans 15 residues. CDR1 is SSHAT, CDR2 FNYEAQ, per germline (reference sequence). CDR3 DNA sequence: TGTGCTAGCAGCTTAACGGCCGCAGACACCGGGGAGCTGTTTTTT. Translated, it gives CASSLTAADTGELFF.

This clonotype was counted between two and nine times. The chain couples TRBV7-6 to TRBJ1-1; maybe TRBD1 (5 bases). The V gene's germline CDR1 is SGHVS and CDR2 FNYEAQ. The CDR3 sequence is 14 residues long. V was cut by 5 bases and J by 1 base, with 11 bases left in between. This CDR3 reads CASSVGQSNTEAFF. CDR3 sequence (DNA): TGTGCCAGCAGCGTTGGACAATCGAACACTGAAGCTTTCTTT.

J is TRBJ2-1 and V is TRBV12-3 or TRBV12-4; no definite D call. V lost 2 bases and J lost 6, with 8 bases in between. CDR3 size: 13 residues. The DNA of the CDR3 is TGTGCCAGCAGTTTAATAGTCAGCAATGAGCAGTTCTTC. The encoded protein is CASSLIVSNEQFF.

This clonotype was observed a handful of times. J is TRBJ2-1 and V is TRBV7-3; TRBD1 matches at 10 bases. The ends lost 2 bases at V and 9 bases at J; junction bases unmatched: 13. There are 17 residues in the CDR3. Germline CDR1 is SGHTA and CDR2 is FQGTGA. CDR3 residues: CASSLGVRDRGRSEQFF. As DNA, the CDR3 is TGTGCCAGCAGCTTAGGAGTCCGGGACAGGGGCCGGAGTGAGCAGTTCTTC.

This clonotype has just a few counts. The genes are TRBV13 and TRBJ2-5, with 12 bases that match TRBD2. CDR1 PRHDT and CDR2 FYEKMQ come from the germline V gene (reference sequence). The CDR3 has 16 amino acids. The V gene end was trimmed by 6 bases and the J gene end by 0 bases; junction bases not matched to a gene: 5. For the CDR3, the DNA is TGTGCCAGCAGGGGGCGACTAGCGGGAGACCAAGAGACCCAGTACTTC. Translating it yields CASRGRLAGDQETQYF.

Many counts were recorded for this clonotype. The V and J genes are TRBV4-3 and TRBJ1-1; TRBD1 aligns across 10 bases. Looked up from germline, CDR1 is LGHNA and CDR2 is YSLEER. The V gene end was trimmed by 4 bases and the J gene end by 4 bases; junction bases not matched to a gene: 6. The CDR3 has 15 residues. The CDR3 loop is CASSLPGQGSTEAFF. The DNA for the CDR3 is TGCGCCAGCAGCCTACCGGGACAGGGGAGCACTGAAGCTTTCTTT.